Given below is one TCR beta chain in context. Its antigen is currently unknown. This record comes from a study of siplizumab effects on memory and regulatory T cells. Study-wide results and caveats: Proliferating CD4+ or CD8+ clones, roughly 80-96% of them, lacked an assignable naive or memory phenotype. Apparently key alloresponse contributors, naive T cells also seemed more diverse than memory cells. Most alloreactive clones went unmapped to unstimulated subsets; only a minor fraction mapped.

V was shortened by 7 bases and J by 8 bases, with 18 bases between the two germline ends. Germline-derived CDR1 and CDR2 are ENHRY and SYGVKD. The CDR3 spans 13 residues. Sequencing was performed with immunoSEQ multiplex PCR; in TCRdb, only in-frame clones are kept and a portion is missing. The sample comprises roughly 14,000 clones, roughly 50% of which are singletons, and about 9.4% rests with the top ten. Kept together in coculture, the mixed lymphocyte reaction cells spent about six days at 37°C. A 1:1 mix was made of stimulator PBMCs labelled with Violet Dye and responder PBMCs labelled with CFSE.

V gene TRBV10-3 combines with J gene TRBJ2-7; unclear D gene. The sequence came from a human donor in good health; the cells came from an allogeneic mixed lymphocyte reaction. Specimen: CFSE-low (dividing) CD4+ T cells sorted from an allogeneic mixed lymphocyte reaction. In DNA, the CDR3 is TGTGCCATCACGTCGACCTCGGCGAACCAGCAGTACTTC. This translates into CAITSTSANQQYF.